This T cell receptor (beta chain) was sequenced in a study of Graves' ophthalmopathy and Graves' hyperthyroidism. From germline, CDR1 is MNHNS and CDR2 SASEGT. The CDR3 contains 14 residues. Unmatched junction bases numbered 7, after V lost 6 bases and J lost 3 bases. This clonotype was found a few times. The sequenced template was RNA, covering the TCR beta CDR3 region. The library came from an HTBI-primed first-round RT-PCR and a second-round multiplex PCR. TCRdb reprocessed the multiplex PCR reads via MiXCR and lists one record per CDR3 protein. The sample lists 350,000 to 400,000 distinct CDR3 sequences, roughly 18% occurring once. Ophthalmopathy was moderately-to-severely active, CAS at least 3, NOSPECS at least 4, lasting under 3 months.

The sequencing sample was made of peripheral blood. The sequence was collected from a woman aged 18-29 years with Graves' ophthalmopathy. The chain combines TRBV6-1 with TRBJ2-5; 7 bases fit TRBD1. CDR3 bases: TGTGCCAGCAGCGTCGGGACAGTCAAAGAGACCCAGTACTTC. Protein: CASSVGTVKETQYF.